This is a list of T cell receptor beta chains from one sample in a study of T cell responses to AZD1222 COVID-19 vaccine. The table came from immunoSEQ multiplex PCR; TCRdb's copy has only in-frame clones and leaves some out. The data show about 120,000 clones, around 86% seen once. This specimen was peripheral blood, taken 28 days after the second AZD1222 dose. Every receptor here comes from an adult who received the AZD1222 COVID-19 vaccine. The CDR3 runs from the conserved cysteine through the conserved F or W. D genes are given only for firm matches. Clone sizes are given selectively: once, few, many, or a class where the clone is expanded.

>TRBJ2-2|.|13|TRBV6-4|.
CASSDGGTGELFF
TGTGCCAGCAGTGACGGAGGGACCGGGGAGCTGTTTTTT
>TRBJ2-7|once|16|TRBV6-2/TRBV6-3|.
CASSTPPGHLGYEQYF
TGTGCCAGCAGTACACCCCCGGGACACCTTGGCTACGAGCAGTACTTC
>TRBJ1-1|.|13|TRBV6-2/TRBV6-3|.
CASSYVWNTEAFF
TGTGCCAGCAGTTACGTATGGAACACTGAAGCTTTCTTT
>TRBJ2-7|few|15|TRBV6-1|TRBD2
CASSEGTGGSDEQYF
TGTGCCAGCAGTGAAGGAACGGGGGGTAGTGACGAGCAGTACTTC
>TRBJ1-5|.|16|TRBV4-1|.
CASSQRIGLSNQPQHF
TGCGCCAGCAGCCAAAGGATCGGCCTTAGCAATCAGCCCCAGCATTTT
>TRBJ1-6|.|14|TRBV28|.
CASRVQVFNSPLHF
TGTGCCAGCAGGGTACAGGTTTTCAATTCACCCCTCCACTTT
>TRBJ1-6|.|15|TRBV4-1|.
CASSQEGHIDSPLHF
TGCGCCAGCAGCCAAGAGGGACACATAGATTCACCCCTCCACTTT
>TRBJ2-7|.|14|TRBV9|.
CASTRGGDPYEQYF
TGTGCCAGCACTAGGGGGGGGGACCCCTACGAGCAGTACTTC
>TRBJ1-5|.|15|TRBV19|.
CASSGQGGRNQPQHF
TGTGCCAGTAGTGGTCAGGGAGGGCGCAATCAGCCCCAGCATTTT
>TRBJ1-1|.|15|TRBV27|.
CASGHGGVKNTEAFF
TGTGCCAGCGGCCATGGTGGGGTTAAGAACACTGAAGCTTTCTTT
>TRBJ1-2|.|13|TRBV14|.
CASSLAGGSGYTF
TGTGCCAGCAGCCTCGCGGGGGGGAGTGGCTACACCTTC
>TRBJ1-6|.|16|TRBV4-1|.
CASTPTPHAYNSPLHF
TGCGCCAGCACCCCCACCCCCCACGCCTATAATTCACCCCTCCACTTT
>TRBJ2-2|.|16|TRBV11-2|TRBD1
CASRTGQGARTGELFF
TGTGCCAGCAGGACGGGACAGGGGGCTCGGACCGGGGAGCTGTTTTTT
>TRBJ2-7|.|14|TRBV4-3|.
CASSPLDWDYEQYF
TGCGCCAGCAGTCCGTTGGACTGGGACTACGAGCAGTACTTC
>TRBJ1-6|.|13|TRBV19|.
CASRLTHNSPLHF
TGTGCCAGTCGGTTAACCCATAATTCACCCCTCCACTTT
>TRBJ1-1|.|13|TRBV19|.
CASSTRGAVEAFF
TGTGCCAGTAGTACTAGGGGAGCCGTTGAAGCTTTCTTT
>TRBJ1-1|.|18|TRBV3-1/TRBV3-2|.
CASSQVLGRGPMNTEAFF
TGTGCCAGCAGCCAAGTTTTGGGCAGGGGCCCCATGAACACTGAAGCTTTCTTT
>TRBJ2-3|.|13|TRBV7-9|.
CASSPGITDTQYF
TGTGCCAGCAGCCCCGGGATTACAGATACGCAGTATTTT
>TRBJ1-6|.|15|TRBV27|.
CASTASALHNSPLHF
TGTGCCAGCACCGCTTCGGCTCTACATAATTCACCCCTCCACTTT
>TRBJ1-2|.|13|TRBV6-5|.
CASMLILDYGYTF
TGTGCCAGCATGTTAATCCTGGACTATGGCTACACCTTC
>TRBJ2-3|once|14|TRBV6-5|.
CASSIGRLRPTQYF
TGTGCCAGCAGTATTGGGAGGTTGCGACCCACGCAGTATTTT
>TRBJ1-2|.|12|TRBV12-3/TRBV12-4|.
CASSLPGRGYTF
TGTGCCAGCAGTTTGCCAGGGAGGGGCTACACCTTC
>TRBJ1-2|.|14|TRBV24-1|.
CATSAPGSLYGYTF
TGTGCCACCAGTGCCCCCGGGTCCCTCTATGGCTACACCTTC
>TRBJ1-4|.|17|TRBV28|.
CASSPALRGATNEKLFF
TGTGCCAGCAGCCCGGCCTTAAGGGGGGCAACTAATGAAAAACTGTTTTTT
>TRBJ1-4|.|14|TRBV28|TRBD1
CASRGQLPNEKLFF
TGTGCCAGCAGGGGACAGCTCCCTAATGAAAAACTGTTTTTT
>TRBJ1-6|.|11|TRBV30|.
CAWVYNSPLHF
TGTGCCTGGGTTTATAATTCACCCCTCCACTTT
>TRBJ1-4|.|16|TRBV6-5|.
CASSYGSTTTNEKLFF
TGTGCCAGCAGTTACGGCTCCACAACAACTAATGAAAAACTGTTTTTT
>TRBJ1-1|.|11|TRBV20-1|.
CSAKGDTEAFF
TGCAGTGCTAAGGGGGACACTGAAGCTTTCTTT
>TRBJ1-1|few|12|TRBV19|TRBD1
CASSYGQGEAFF
TGTGCCAGTTCCTATGGACAGGGAGAAGCTTTCTTT
>TRBJ1-1|.|11|TRBV28|.
CASSSRTEAFF
TGTGCCAGCAGTTCAAGAACTGAAGCTTTCTTT
>TRBJ1-5|once|15|TRBV30|.
CAWSGVGVGSQPQHF
TGTGCCTGGAGCGGCGTTGGGGTGGGAAGTCAGCCCCAGCATTTT
>TRBJ2-5|.|14|TRBV11-1|.
CASSPTGLRETQYF
TGTGCCAGCAGCCCGACGGGGTTGAGGGAGACCCAGTACTTC
>TRBJ2-7|.|15|TRBV18|.
CASSPGLLNSYEQYF
TGTGCCAGCTCACCGGGCTTACTTAACTCCTACGAGCAGTACTTC
>TRBJ1-1|.|15|TRBV6-2/TRBV6-3|.
CASSDHQGGENEAFF
TGTGCCAGCAGTGACCACCAGGGAGGGGAGAATGAAGCTTTCTTT
>TRBJ1-1|few|15|TRBV5-1|.
CASSFSGTYPTEAFF
TGCGCCAGCAGCTTTTCGGGGACATACCCGACTGAAGCTTTCTTT
>TRBJ2-7|.|14|TRBV6-2/TRBV6-3|.
CASSYRGFGYEQYF
TGTGCCAGCAGTTATCGAGGATTTGGCTACGAGCAGTACTTC
>TRBJ2-5|.|13|TRBV30|.
CAWSVSEYRTQYF
TGTGCCTGGAGTGTATCGGAGTATCGGACCCAGTACTTC
>TRBJ1-5|.|14|TRBV30|.
CAWSVGGAGQPQHF
TGTGCCTGGAGTGTGGGGGGCGCAGGACAGCCCCAGCATTTT
>TRBJ1-5|.|15|TRBV18|.
CASSPGAGDLQPQHF
TGTGCCAGCTCACCGGGGGCAGGCGATCTACAGCCCCAGCATTTT
>TRBJ1-1|.|14|TRBV27|TRBD1
CASSLDRVRAEAFF
TGTGCCAGCAGTCTCGACAGGGTTAGGGCTGAAGCTTTCTTT
>TRBJ2-1|.|16|TRBV9|TRBD2
CTSSVAIAGGPVEQFF
TGTACCAGCAGCGTAGCTATCGCGGGGGGGCCGGTTGAGCAGTTCTTC
>TRBJ2-5|.|13|TRBV7-2|.
CASSSRPGETQYF
TGTGCCAGCAGCTCCCGACCGGGGGAGACCCAGTACTTC
>TRBJ2-3|.|11|TRBV12-3/TRBV12-4|.
CASGPPDTQYF
TGTGCCAGCGGGCCTCCAGATACGCAGTATTTT
>TRBJ2-1|.|14|TRBV6-1|.
CASSDGTSYNEQFF
TGTGCCAGCAGTGACGGGACCTCCTACAATGAGCAGTTCTTC
>TRBJ2-5|.|14|TRBV5-1|TRBD2
CASSGTSGQETQYF
TGCGCCAGCAGCGGGACTAGCGGACAAGAGACCCAGTACTTC
>TRBJ1-3|.|17|TRBV11-2|.
CASSSAPQGNSGNTIYF
TGTGCCAGCAGCTCGGCCCCTCAGGGAAACTCTGGAAACACCATATATTTT
>TRBJ2-7|.|13|TRBV6-5|TRBD1
CASPPGQGREQYF
TGTGCCAGTCCCCCGGGACAGGGACGCGAGCAGTACTTC
>TRBJ2-7|.|12|TRBV6-6|.
CASNLGSYEQYF
TGTGCCAGCAATCTGGGCTCCTACGAGCAGTACTTC
>TRBJ2-3|.|16|TRBV11-2|.
CASSLALGTHTDTQYF
TGTGCCAGCAGCTTAGCTTTAGGGACACACACAGATACGCAGTATTTT
>TRBJ1-1|.|14|TRBV6-5|.
CASSYEEGGTEAFF
TGTGCCAGCAGTTACGAGGAGGGGGGGACTGAAGCTTTCTTT
>TRBJ1-5|.|15|TRBV3-1/TRBV3-2|TRBD1
CASSQGQNSNQPQHF
TGTGCCAGCAGCCAGGGACAGAATAGCAATCAGCCCCAGCATTTT
>TRBJ1-6|.|14|TRBV19|.
CASSMSRYNSPLHF
TGTGCCAGTAGTATGTCCCGATATAATTCACCCCTCCACTTT
>TRBJ2-7|.|17|TRBV15|TRBD1
CAISSFSPGQGTYEQYF
TGTGCCATCAGCAGTTTTTCTCCGGGACAGGGAACCTACGAGCAGTACTTC
>TRBJ2-7|.|15|TRBV5-3|.
CARSTRRLYAYEQYF
TGTGCCAGAAGCACCCGTCGACTTTATGCCTACGAGCAGTACTTC